This section outlines one T cell receptor (beta chain) sequence together with its context. The antigen remains undetermined. Clones were sequenced by immunoSEQ multiplex PCR, and TCRdb holds only the in-frame ones, with some missing. This table holds about 90,000 clones, about nine tenths found once. This sample is drawn from a study of PD-1 blockade in classical Hodgkin lymphoma. Notes on the study in general: Reasons behind the repertoire differences stay unclear, perhaps disease activity or earlier therapy. In CD4+ cells, TCR diversity went up significantly by C4D1, but in CD8+ cells it did not.

The germline CDR1 and CDR2 sequences are SGHNT and YYREEE (reference sequence). This CDR3 region has 17 residues. Trimming removed 2 bases from V and 2 bases from J, with 16 bases in between. Time point here: cycle 4 day 1 (C4D1), after five to seven weeks of nivolumab. Every patient had relapsed following autologous stem cell transplantation, and cohorts differed in brentuximab vedotin exposure. Patients reached a best response of complete response, partial response or progressive disease. The sequence was obtained from a human donor with classical Hodgkin lymphoma. The material was peripheral blood mononuclear cells (PBMCs), obtained before the fourth cycle of nivolumab. The rearrangement links TRBV5-4 to TRBJ2-2; D gene ambiguous. Here the CDR3 DNA reads TGTGCCAGCAGCTTAACGGGCGCTCGCCTAAACACCGGGGAGCTGTTTTTT. Protein: CASSLTGARLNTGELFF.